Below, one T cell receptor (beta chain) is given with its context. V lost 4 bases to trimming and J lost 5 bases, with 9 bases between them. CDR3 length equals 12 residues. Looked up from germline, CDR1 is SGHRS and CDR2 is YFSETQ. This record comes from a study of blood T cell repertoires in COVID-19. Seattle enrolled patients during active infection and tracked them longitudinally. Only in-frame clones appear in the TCRdb table, and some are missing; sequencing was by immunoSEQ multiplex PCR. The sample lists 250,000 to 350,000 clones; approximately 85% were seen once. The sample consisted of peripheral blood. The TCR sequence derives from a human donor with COVID-19, enrolled during active disease. The donor label of this sample is uncertain. V usage is TRBV5-1 and J usage is TRBJ1-2, with a possible D match to TRBD1 (5 bases). CDR3 nucleotide sequence: TGCGCCAGCAGCGATCAGGGATATGGCTACACCTTC. It yields the protein CASSDQGYGYTF.